One and the same sample provided the 14 T cell receptor beta chains below, sequenced in a study of T cells in women clearing cervical HPV infection. Sequencing used immunoSEQ multiplex PCR; TCRdb keeps in-frame clones, though not all of them. The repertoire shows approximately 49,000 clones; the top ten hold roughly 1.6%. Sequencing used blood buffy coat. These receptors all stem from a woman aged 18-70 years with a cervical HPV16 infection that either progressed to CIN3+ or cleared (not recorded which).

For this clone: The CDR3 extends 3 residues past the end of the read, so its final part is completed from the germline J gene. This chain uses TRBV30 with TRBJ1-2; D is perhaps TRBD1 (6 bases). V lost 0 bases to trimming and J lost 3 bases, with 26 bases between them. Germline loops: CDR1 GTSNPN, CDR2 SVGIG (reference sequence). The CDR3 covers 19 residues. CDR3 DNA, as far as it was read: TGTGCCTGGAGTGTAAAAGGGTTTTGGGGGACACGCTTGGACTATGGC. This encodes CAWSVKGFWGTRLDYG. The entire CDR3 is CAWSVKGFWGTRLDYGYTF.

As for this clone: The read terminates 3 residues before the CDR3 end, so the remaining end is supplied by the germline J gene. This sequence joins TRBV20-1 and TRBJ2-1, with D tentatively TRBD1 (6 bases). This CDR3 is built from 14 residues. Germline V CDR1 and CDR2: DFQATT, SNEGSKA (reference sequence). The V gene lost 3 bases and the J gene lost 6 bases, with 15 bases spanning the gap. CDR3 DNA (partial): TGCAGTGCTAGTATTCAGGGGATGGCCAATGAG. Encoded protein: CSASIQGMANE. The CDR3 in its entirety is CSASIQGMANEQFF.

With regard to this clone: The read ends 3 residues before the CDR3 terminus; that terminus is restored from the germline J gene. The chain is built from TRBV19 and TRBJ2-5, with D tentatively TRBD2 (6 bases). The CDR3 covers 15 residues. V was trimmed by 0 bases and J by 7 bases, leaving 15 bases between them. CDR1 LNHDA and CDR2 SQIVND come from the germline V gene (reference sequence). CDR3 loop: CASSIDPTSSGTQYF. The CDR3 bases that were read are TGTGCCAGTAGTATAGATCCGACTAGTTCGGGGACC.

With regard to this clone: Read coverage stops 3 residues before the CDR3 terminus; the germline J gene supplies the remainder. The chain uses TRBV30 and TRBJ1-1; D might be TRBD1 (6 bases). Germline V gives CDR1 GTSNPN, CDR2 SVGIG (reference sequence). This CDR3 spans 15 amino acids. Trimming left V 7 bases short and J 0 bases short, with 18 bases between. CDR3 loop: CALTGLRGLNTEAFF. Partial CDR3 DNA: TGTGCCTTGACAGGACTGAGGGGACTGAACACTGAA. The variable domain in full, completed from reference TRBV30 and TRBJ1-1, reads SQTIHQWPATLVQPVGSPLSLECTVEGTSNPNLYWYRQAAGRGLQLLFYSVGIGQISSEVPQNLSASRPQDRQFILSSKKLLLSDSGFYLCALTGLRGLNTEAFFGQGTRLTVV.

Note on this clone: Read data end 3 residues before the CDR3 end; the end is taken from the germline J gene. The chain uses TRBV7-2 and TRBJ2-7, with D uncertain. Germline CDR1 and CDR2: SGHTA and FQGNSA. Trimming pared 1 base from V and 2 bases from J, leaving 9 bases between. CDR3 size: 14 residues. CDR3 region: CASSLVVSTYEQYF. The covered CDR3 bases are TGTGCCAGCAGCTTAGTAGTTTCCACCTACGAG. The full variable domain, in which reference TRBV7-2 and TRBJ2-7 provide the parts outside the CDR3, is GAGVSQSPSNKVTEKGKDVELRCDPISGHTALYWYRQSLGQGLEFLIYFQGNSAPDKSGLPSDRFSAERTGGSVSTLTIQRTQQEDSAVYLCASSLVVSTYEQYFGPGTRLTVT.

As concerns this clone: The CDR3 goes on 3 residues after the read ends, and that part is filled in from the germline J gene. The V and J genes are TRBV20-1 and TRBJ2-7; D is undetermined. CDR1 DFQATT and CDR2 SNEGSKA come from the germline V gene (reference sequence). The CDR3 sequence is 12 residues long. V lost 3 bases to trimming and J lost 2 bases, with 8 bases between them. The sequenced part of the CDR3 DNA is TGCAGTGCTAGTAGTTCCCCCTACGAG. This codes for CSASSSPYE. The full CDR3 protein is CSASSSPYEQYF.

A remark on this clone: The CDR3 is cut off 3 residues early in the read; its end comes from the germline J gene. This sequence joins TRBV18 and TRBJ1-1, with unresolved D. V lost 2 bases and J lost 4, with 17 bases in between. Germline CDR1 and CDR2: KGHSH and LQKENI. The CDR3 has 16 residues. The CDR3 DNA, read in part, is TGTGCCAGCTCACCAGGTAATTTAGGGTTGGTCACTGAA. Translation gives CASSPGNLGLVTE. The complete CDR3 reads CASSPGNLGLVTEAFF. The variable domain in full, with the rest retrieved from reference TRBV18 and TRBJ1-1, is NAGVMQNPRHLVRRRGQEARLRCSPMKGHSHVYWYRQLPEEGLKFMVYLQKENIIDESGMPKERFSAEFPKEGPSILRIQQVVRGDSAAYFCASSPGNLGLVTEAFFGQGTRLTVV.

Worth noting for this clone: The sequence runs out 3 residues before the end of the CDR3; the remainder is reconstructed from the germline J gene. V gene TRBV2 combines with J gene TRBJ2-7; 7 nucleotides align to TRBD2. From germline, CDR1 is SNHLY and CDR2 FYNNEI. The length of the CDR3 is 13 residues. V lost 4 bases to trimming and J lost 5 bases; unmatched junction nucleotides: 5. This CDR3 reads CASSVGGGDEQYF. The sequenced part of the CDR3 DNA is TGTGCCAGCAGTGTGGGGGGAGGGGACGAG. Filled out from reference TRBV2 and TRBJ2-7, the complete variable domain reads EPEVTQTPSHQVTQMGQEVILRCVPISNHLYFYWYRQILGQKVEFLVSFYNNEISEKSEIFDDQFSVERPDGSNFTLKIRSTKLEDSAMYFCASSVGGGDEQYFGPGTRLTVT.

To note about this clone: The read gets to within 3 residues of the CDR3 end, and the germline J gene fills in the rest. The chain joins TRBV4-1 to TRBJ2-5; perhaps TRBD2 as D (6 bases). Germline CDR1 MGHRA, CDR2 YSYEKL. The CDR3 has 17 amino acids. The V gene lost 4 bases and the J gene lost 0 bases, with 18 bases spanning the gap. The CDR3 DNA, read in part, is TGCGCCAGCAGCCCACCCCCCGGCGGACTAAACCAAGAGACC. This encodes CASSPPPGGLNQET. The complete CDR3 protein is CASSPPPGGLNQETQYF.

Of note for this clone: Coverage ceases 3 residues before the CDR3 finishes, and the germline J gene fills in the end. The chain has TRBV5-1 and TRBJ2-1; 7 bases agree with TRBD1. V was clipped by 1 base and J by 6 bases; unmatched bases: 10. CDR3 length equals 16 residues. Germline-derived CDR1 and CDR2 are SGHRS and YFSETQ. The CDR3 region is CASSLQGGFSGNEQFF. The part of the CDR3 DNA that was read is TGCGCCAGCAGCTTGCAAGGGGGCTTTTCAGGCAATGAG.

On this clone: The CDR3 goes on 3 residues after the read ends, and that part is filled in from the germline J gene. The V gene is TRBV23-1, the J gene TRBJ1-1; a possible D gene is TRBD1 (6 bases). TRBV23-1 is an ORF for which the function is uncertain. V lost 3 bases to trimming and J lost 3 bases, with 11 bases between them. This CDR3 comprises 14 residues. CDR3 DNA, as far as it was read: TGCGCCAGCAGTCAGGGGGCTAAGGACACTGAA. Its translation is CASSQGAKDTE. The entire CDR3 protein is CASSQGAKDTEAFF.

Concerning this clone itself: The read comes to an end 3 residues before the CDR3 does, leaving the germline J gene to fill in the end. The gene calls are TRBV29-1 and TRBJ1-5, with D maybe TRBD1 (6 bases). Germline values: CDR1 SQVTM, CDR2 ANQGSEA. The CDR3 has 13 amino acids. Trimming shortened V by 4 bases and J by 4 bases, and 11 bases separated the two germline ends. The sequenced CDR3 bases are TGCAGCGTTGGGAGGGGGATGAATCAGCCC. It codes for CSVGRGMNQP. The CDR3, in full, reads CSVGRGMNQPQHF.

Points on this clone: Read data end 3 residues before the CDR3 end; the end is taken from the germline J gene. The genes are TRBV7-9 and TRBJ1-2; possibly TRBD1 for D (5 bases). Germline loops: CDR1 SEHNR, CDR2 FQNEAQ (reference sequence). This CDR3 spans 14 amino acids. Trimming shortened V by 1 base and J by 4 bases, and 10 bases separated the two germline ends. CDR3 protein: CASSLGGGGYGYTF. The DNA read from the CDR3 is TGTGCCAGCAGCTTAGGGGGGGGTGGCTATGGC.

On this clone: The CDR3 goes on 3 residues after the read ends, and that part is filled in from the germline J gene. V is TRBV27 and J is TRBJ2-7, with D hard to call. From germline, CDR1 is MNHEY and CDR2 SMNVEV (reference sequence). V lost 5 bases and J 0 bases, leaving 11 bases between the germline ends. The CDR3 runs 14 residues. CDR3 amino acids: CASSPSQGSYEQYF. The sequenced part of the CDR3 DNA is TGTGCCAGCAGTCCCTCCCAAGGCTCCTACGAG.